This T cell receptor (beta chain) appears in the sequencing data of a study of preoperative IRX-2 immunotherapy in early breast cancer. The sample's treatment: preoperative locoregional IRX-2 cytokine immunotherapy. Patients received preoperative, locoregional IRX-2 cytokine immunotherapy in a phase Ib study. The CDR3 sequence is 17 residues long. In germline, CDR1 is SGHNT, CDR2 YENEEA. V lost 3 bases, J lost 0 bases, and 18 bases lay in between. Sequenced by immunoSEQ multiplex PCR; TCRdb stores in-frame clones only, minus some. The data show more than 20,000 clones, with about 75% seen just once and less than 7% held by the top ten.

This specimen consisted of lymph node tissue, obtained after IRX-2 immunotherapy. The origin of this receptor is a human donor with breast cancer. The rearrangement joins TRBV11-3 to TRBJ2-7; the D is unclear. For the CDR3, the DNA is TGTGCCAGCAGCTTGAAACTCGGCACCCCGAGCTCCTACGAGCAGTACTTC. Protein: CASSLKLGTPSSYEQYF.